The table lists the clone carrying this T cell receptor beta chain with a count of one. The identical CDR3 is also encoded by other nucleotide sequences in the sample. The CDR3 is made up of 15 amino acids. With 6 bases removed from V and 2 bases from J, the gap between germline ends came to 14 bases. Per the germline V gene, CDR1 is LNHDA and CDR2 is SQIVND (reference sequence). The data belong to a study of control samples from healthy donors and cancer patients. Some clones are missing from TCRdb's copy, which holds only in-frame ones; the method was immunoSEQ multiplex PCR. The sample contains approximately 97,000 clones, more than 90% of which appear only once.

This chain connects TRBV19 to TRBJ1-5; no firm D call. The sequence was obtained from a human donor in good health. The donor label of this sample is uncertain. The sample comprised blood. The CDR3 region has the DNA TGTGCCAGTAGCGGAGGGATCACGGGCAATCAGCCCCAGCATTTT. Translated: CASSGGITGNQPQHF.